A single T cell receptor beta chain is shown here with its context. Its antigen is as yet unknown. The PCR contained 60 Vbeta and 13 Jbeta primers. Clones were read by immunoSEQ multiplex PCR, and TCRdb kept only the in-frame ones, dropping some. The table lists more than 95,000 clones, about four fifths of them singletons. These data are taken from a study of cytomegalovirus exposure and HLA in healthy donors. Points from the study as a whole: Clonal expansion was found to be greater in HLA-associated TCR beta chains than in equally common others in a later analysis. Later work associated around 18,000 TCR beta sequences with HLA alleles at 0.05 false discovery rate. For most TCR beta V segments, an earlier analysis put the productive rate at about 87% or about 30% of the time.

Participants comprised healthy donors of bone marrow. CDR3 size: 12 residues. The sequence came from a female donor in good health and CMV-seropositive. Sequencing was carried out using PBMCs. This chain uses TRBV21-1 with TRBJ1-2; the DNA was not used to check the table's D call, TRBD1. TRBV21-1 is shown as a pseudogene. The CDR3, as DNA: TGTGCCAGCAGTCAGGATGCTTACGGCTACACCTTC. It yields the protein CASSQDAYGYTF.